This passage covers 23 T cell receptor beta chains from one sample sequenced in a study of identical twins. TCRdb redid the calling of the 5' RACE reads with MiXCR, one entry per CDR3 protein. The table has around 240,000 distinct CDR3 sequences, approximately 10% seen once. The sample comprised memory T cells sorted from blood. The receptors come from a man in his fifties in good health.

This clonotype appeared many times. The chain has TRBV24-1 and TRBJ1-1, with D possibly matching TRBD1 (5 bases). V lost 0 bases, J lost 6 bases, and 16 bases lay in between. The CDR3 runs to 16 residues. The V gene's germline CDR1 is KGHDR and CDR2 SFDVKD. CDR3 sequence (DNA): TGTGCCACCAGTGATTTGTCGGGCGCTTTGGGGGCTGAAGCTTTCTTT. Its protein is CATSDLSGALGAEAFF.

This clonotype appeared a few times. The chain employs TRBV7-2 and TRBJ2-7; TRBD2 might be the D (5 bases). The CDR3 totals 16 residues. CDR1 SGHTA and CDR2 FQGNSA come from the germline V gene. The V end lost 5 bases, the J end lost 0 bases, and 17 bases lay between the germline ends. CDR3 protein: CASSLRAPGSSYEQYF. The CDR3 bases are TGTGCCAGCAGCCTACGGGCCCCTGGGAGCTCCTACGAGCAGTACTTC.

The CDR3 bases are TGTGCCAGCAGCCCTATGACAGGGGCGGGTGAAAAACTGTTTTTT. The encoded protein is CASSPMTGAGEKLFF. The chain uses TRBV6-1 and TRBJ1-4; 8 positions agree with TRBD1. Per the germline V gene, CDR1 is MNHNS and CDR2 is SASEGT. Trimming took 6 bases from V and 7 from J; bases not matched to a gene: 10. This CDR3 has 15 amino acids.

This chain uses TRBV3-1 with TRBJ2-5; the match to TRBD1 covers 7 bases. CDR3 size: 16 residues. The trim removed 2 bases at V and 0 bases at J, leaving 6 bases unmatched. Per germline, CDR1 LGHDT and CDR2 YNNKEL (reference sequence). The CDR3 spells CASSQRTGADQETQYF. The DNA for the CDR3 is TGTGCCAGCAGCCAACGGACAGGAGCGGACCAAGAGACCCAGTACTTC.

The V gene is TRBV20-1, the J gene TRBJ1-5, with 7 nucleotides matching TRBD1. Germline values: CDR1 DFQATT, CDR2 SNEGSKA (reference sequence). The CDR3 length is 14 residues. V shed 2 bases and J 5 bases; nucleotides not matched to a gene: 6. The CDR3 DNA reads as TGCAGTGCTAGACTGGGGGACAGACATCAGCCCCAGCATTTT. It translates to CSARLGDRHQPQHF.

This clonotype was recorded at least ten times. The J gene is TRBJ2-5, the V gene TRBV5-1, with unresolved D. Germline V lookup: CDR1 SGHRS, CDR2 YFSETQ. Deletions cut 4 bases from V and 2 bases from J, with 12 bases between. CDR3 size: 14 residues. DNA of the CDR3: TGCGCCAGCAGCCCGCAGAGCCGTCAAGAGACCCAGTACTTC. The encoded protein is CASSPQSRQETQYF.

There are many counts of this clonotype. The chain employs TRBV7-2 and TRBJ1-3, with unresolved D. The germline V gene has CDR1 SGHTA and CDR2 FQGNSA. The CDR3 extends over 16 amino acids. The V gene lost 1 base and the J gene lost 0 bases, with 10 bases spanning the gap. CDR3: CASSLGSRYSGNTIYF. The CDR3, as DNA: TGTGCCAGCAGCTTAGGTTCGCGGTACTCTGGAAACACCATATATTTT. The full variable domain, with the rest looked up from reference TRBV7-2 and TRBJ1-3, is GAGVSQSPSNKVTEKGKDVELRCDPISGHTALYWYRQSLGQGLEFLIYFQGNSAPDKSGLPSDRFSAERTGGSVSTLTIQRTQQEDSAVYLCASSLGSRYSGNTIYFGEGSWLTVV.

This clonotype appeared a few times. The chain joins TRBV4-2 to TRBJ2-6; unclear D gene. Germline V gives CDR1 LGHNA, CDR2 YNFKEQ. The V gene lost 5 bases and the J gene lost 0 bases, with 8 bases spanning the gap. This CDR3 comprises 15 residues. As DNA, the CDR3 is TGTGCCAGCAGCTTCACAGTCTCTGGGGCCAACGTCCTGACTTTC. Translated, it gives CASSFTVSGANVLTF.

This clonotype was seen many times. The chain employs TRBV29-1 and TRBJ2-5; D may correspond to TRBD1 or TRBD2 (5 bases each). V shed 6 bases and J shed 2 bases, with 13 bases lying between them. The CDR3 sequence is 13 residues long. The V gene's germline CDR1 is SQVTM and CDR2 ANQGSEA. The chain's CDR3 is CSVALGVQETQYF. The CDR3 region has the DNA TGCAGCGTAGCCCTGGGGGTACAAGAGACCCAGTACTTC.

This clonotype was counted at least ten times. This chain joins TRBV2 and TRBJ1-1; tentative D call: TRBD1 (5 bases). Germline CDR1 and CDR2: SNHLY and FYNNEI. Trimming pared 1 base from V and 3 bases from J, leaving 6 bases between. The CDR3 is 13 amino acids. The CDR3 protein is CASSEGGDTEAFF. The CDR3, as DNA: TGTGCCAGCAGTGAAGGGGGGGACACTGAAGCTTTCTTT.

This clonotype has only a few counts. The chain recombines TRBV19 with TRBJ1-1; the D is unclear. The CDR3 loop spans 11 amino acids. Germline V gene lookup returns CDR1 LNHDA and CDR2 SQIVND (reference sequence). The V end was cut by 2 bases, the J end by 11 bases, with 9 bases between. The CDR3 nucleotides read TGTGCCAGTAGTATAAGTGGTAGGGCTTTCTTT. As protein: CASSISGRAFF.

This clonotype appeared a few times. The chain uses TRBV7-8 and TRBJ2-2, with D perhaps TRBD1 (5 bases). V lost 5 bases and J lost 1, with 14 bases in between. Germline V gives CDR1 SGHVS, CDR2 FQNEAQ. The CDR3 has 16 residues. The CDR3 DNA follows: TGTGCCAGCAGCAAGGGGTCCCAGCTGAACACCGGGGAGCTGTTTTTT. Translating gives CASSKGSQLNTGELFF.

V gene TRBV6-2 or TRBV6-3 combines with J gene TRBJ2-1; TRBD2 matches at 9 bases. V dropped 6 bases and J dropped 3; count of bases not matched to a gene: 6. The CDR3 totals 15 residues. Germline CDR1 MNHEY, CDR2 SVGEGT. For the CDR3, the DNA is TGTGCCAGCAGGCGTGCGGGAGGGCGCTACAATGAGCAGTTCTTC. Translation: CASRRAGGRYNEQFF.

This clonotype was seen many times. This chain links TRBV5-1 with TRBJ2-3; D may be TRBD1 or TRBD2 (5 bases each). V lost 4 bases and J 0 bases, leaving 9 bases between the germline ends. CDR1 and CDR2 (germline): SGHRS, YFSETQ. There are 14 residues in the CDR3. This chain's CDR3 is CASSGGRSTDTQYF. Written as DNA, the CDR3 is TGCGCCAGCAGCGGGGGAAGAAGCACAGATACGCAGTATTTT.

A remark on this clonotype: It may be a read error: a sequence one base away is much more abundant. The V gene is TRBV12-3 or TRBV12-4, the J gene TRBJ1-5; no definite D call. The CDR3 is 11 residues long. V shed 3 bases and J shed 7 bases, with 4 bases lying between them. Here the CDR3 DNA reads TGTGCCAGCAGTTTGGGGCAGCCCCAGCATTTT. Amino acid sequence: CASSLGQPQHF.

The chain employs TRBV15 and TRBJ1-5; D unresolved. V was clipped by 0 bases and J by 7 bases, with 7 bases between them. Germline loops: CDR1 LNHNV, CDR2 YYDKDF (reference sequence). The CDR3 is made up of 13 amino acids. The CDR3 sequence is CATSRDSDQPQHF. CDR3 nucleotide sequence: TGTGCCACCAGCAGAGATTCAGACCAGCCCCAGCATTTT.

This clonotype was seen repeatedly, ten times or more. The rearrangement joins TRBV5-1 to TRBJ2-5, with D perhaps TRBD2 (6 bases). This CDR3 is built from 14 residues. The V gene lost 4 bases and the J gene lost 1 base, with 11 bases spanning the gap. Germline loops: CDR1 SGHRS, CDR2 YFSETQ. The CDR3 bases are TGCGCCAGCAGCATTCCCGGGGGCCAAGAGACCCAGTACTTC. Amino acid sequence: CASSIPGGQETQYF.

This clonotype has at least ten counts. The chain is built from TRBV6-5 and TRBJ2-7; 10 positions agree with TRBD2. The CDR3 has 16 amino acids. Germline CDR1 MNHEY, CDR2 SVGAGI. J lost 4 bases, V lost 4 bases, and 10 bases had no gene match. The CDR3 nucleotides read TGTGCCAGCAGTTTAAATCGCGGGACTAGCGTATACGAGCAGTACTTC. Translation: CASSLNRGTSVYEQYF.

This clonotype was counted at least ten times. The chain is built from TRBV27 and TRBJ2-7, with 7 bases aligning to TRBD1. The CDR3 is made up of 16 amino acids. In germline, CDR1 is MNHEY, CDR2 SMNVEV (reference sequence). The ends lost 0 bases at V and 3 bases at J; junction bases unmatched: 8. The CDR3 here is CASSLSPQGMVYEQYF. The CDR3 bases are TGTGCCAGCAGTTTATCCCCACAGGGGATGGTCTACGAGCAGTACTTC.

The rearrangement joins TRBV28 to TRBJ1-2, with D possibly being TRBD1 (5 bases). Germline assignment: CDR1 MDHEN and CDR2 SYDVKM. Trimming took off 6 bases at V and 5 bases at J, with 13 bases between the two ends. This CDR3 contains 13 residues. The CDR3 loop reads CASRQGRLYGYTF. The CDR3 DNA is TGTGCCAGCAGGCAGGGACGGCTATATGGCTACACCTTC.

This clonotype was seen repeatedly, ten times or more. The chain links TRBV4-3 to TRBJ1-1, with D perhaps TRBD1 (5 bases). Between the trimmed V and J ends, which lost 1 base and 7 bases, there was a span of 13 bases. Germline assignment: CDR1 LGHNA and CDR2 YSLEER. The CDR3 extends over 14 amino acids. CDR3 region: CASSQVVQGNEAFF. CDR3 nucleotides: TGCGCCAGCAGCCAAGTAGTCCAGGGAAATGAAGCTTTCTTT.

CDR3 region: CASSLGASSYNEQFF. CDR3 DNA: TGTGCCAGCAGCTTGGGGGCTAGCTCCTACAATGAGCAGTTCTTC. This sequence joins TRBV5-6 and TRBJ2-1; D is uncertain. The germline CDR1 and CDR2 sequences are SGHDT and YYEEEE. V gave up 0 bases and J gave up 0 bases, with 7 bases separating them. The CDR3 runs 15 residues.

This clonotype has only a few counts. The chain joins TRBV9 to TRBJ1-4, with D possibly being TRBD1 (5 bases). CDR3 length: 15 residues. Trimming cost V 3 bases and J 7 bases, with 16 bases left between them. CDR1 is SGDLS, CDR2 YYNGEE, per germline. The CDR3 protein is CASSAGTKVSEKLFF. The CDR3 DNA reads as TGTGCCAGCAGCGCCGGGACCAAAGTTAGTGAAAAACTGTTTTTT.